These 24 T cell receptor beta chains originate from one sample sequenced in a study of blood T cell repertoires in COVID-19. The protocol was immunoSEQ multiplex PCR, while the TCRdb copy is restricted to in-frame clones and leaves out a portion. The repertoire holds about 170,000 clones, with 87% as singletons. Sequenced: PBMCs or T cells enriched from blood (not recorded which). These receptors all come from a woman between 45 and 65 years old who had recovered from COVID-19.

The chain carries TRBV18 and TRBJ2-2; 8 positions match TRBD2. V lost 3 bases to trimming and J lost 0 bases; unmatched junction nucleotides: 9. The CDR3 is made up of 18 amino acids. CDR1 is KGHSH, CDR2 LQKENI, per germline. The CDR3 DNA reads TGTGCCAGCTCACCCAGAGTTAGCGGGAATACGAACACCGGGGAGCTGTTTTTT. Its protein product is CASSPRVSGNTNTGELFF.

In its sample, this clone was seen once. The rearrangement links TRBV7-2 to TRBJ2-1; 9 positions agree with TRBD2. Germline CDR1 reads SGHTA; CDR2 reads FQGNSA. Losses at the gene ends were 1 base for V and 7 bases for J; bases not matched to a gene: 11. The length of the CDR3 is 17 residues. The CDR3 DNA reads as TGTGCCAGCAGCTTAGGCGGTGGCGGGAGGGCCTCAAATGAGCAGTTCTTC. Protein: CASSLGGGGRASNEQFF.

The chain recombines TRBV29-1 with TRBJ2-7, with D hard to call. The CDR3 has 12 amino acids. The germline CDR1 and CDR2 sequences are SQVTM and ANQGSEA. V was shortened by 4 bases and J by 2 bases, with 9 bases between the two germline ends. The CDR3 sequence is CSVGSGAYEQYF. CDR3 in DNA: TGCAGCGTTGGGTCAGGTGCCTACGAGCAGTACTTC.

The CDR3 region is CASRGRGPVTEAFF. CDR3 coding DNA: TGTGCCAGCCGAGGCAGGGGGCCGGTCACTGAAGCTTTCTTT. The chain links TRBV6-5 to TRBJ1-1; 8 nucleotides match TRBD1. The germline V gene has CDR1 MNHEY and CDR2 SVGAGI. CDR3 length equals 14 residues. The V gene end was trimmed by 8 bases and the J gene end by 4 bases; junction bases not matched to a gene: 9.

The gene calls are TRBV28 and TRBJ2-7; no clear D. Germline loops: CDR1 MDHEN, CDR2 SYDVKM. Trimming removed 6 bases at V and 3 bases at J, with 12 bases between. The CDR3 is 13 amino acids. CDR3 sequence: CASRPGFLYEQYF. CDR3 coding DNA: TGTGCCAGCAGACCCGGGTTCCTCTACGAGCAGTACTTC.

The CDR3 DNA reads TGTGCCATCAGTGAGTCGGGGACTAGCGGGAGTAAGTACAATGAGCAGTTCTTC. It is translated as CAISESGTSGSKYNEQFF. The chain is built from TRBV10-3 and TRBJ2-1, with TRBD2 matching 14 bases. In germline, CDR1 is ENHRY, CDR2 SYGVKD. The CDR3 totals 18 residues. V was clipped by 0 bases and J by 4 bases; unmatched bases: 5.

This clone was counted once. The chain uses TRBV6-2 or TRBV6-3 and TRBJ2-3; perhaps TRBD2 as D (6 bases). The CDR3 length is 16 residues. The germline CDR1 and CDR2 sequences are MNHEY and SVGEGT. The V end lost 2 bases, the J end lost 2 bases, and 14 bases lay between the germline ends. In nucleotides, the CDR3 is TGTGCCAGCAGTTACGCTAGCGAGCGCACCACAGATACGCAGTATTTT. This codes for CASSYASERTTDTQYF.

The gene calls are TRBV5-1 and TRBJ2-7; maybe TRBD1 (7 bases). CDR1 SGHRS and CDR2 YFSETQ come from the germline V gene. The CDR3 has 16 residues. Trimming removed 1 base at V and 0 bases at J, with 14 bases between. The CDR3: CASSLPGRDSSYEQYF. The CDR3 DNA follows: TGCGCCAGCAGCTTGCCTGGGCGGGACAGCTCCTACGAGCAGTACTTC. The entire variable domain, with the rest obtained from reference TRBV5-1 and TRBJ2-7, is as follows: KAGVTQTPRYLIKTRGQQVTLSCSPISGHRSVSWYQQTPGQGLQFLFEYFSETQRNKGNFPGRFSGRQFSNSRSEMNVSTLELGDSALYLCASSLPGRDSSYEQYFGPGTRLTVT.

The chain employs TRBV4-2 and TRBJ2-5, with 7 bases aligning to TRBD1. The germline CDR1 and CDR2 sequences are LGHNA and YNFKEQ. This CDR3 region has 14 residues. Germline trimming cut 6 bases from V and 1 base from J; bases unmatched to any gene: 5. The CDR3 loop is CASRRSGGQETQYF. CDR3 sequence (DNA): TGTGCCAGCAGACGATCAGGGGGCCAAGAGACCCAGTACTTC.

This chain connects TRBV19 to TRBJ1-4, with TRBD1 as a possible D gene (6 bases). The germline gives CDR1 LNHDA, CDR2 SQIVND (reference sequence). V was clipped by 5 bases and J by 7 bases, with 17 bases between them. This CDR3 spans 15 amino acids. The CDR3 DNA reads TGTGCCAGTAGTGAAAGACAGGCCAAGGGTGAAAAACTGTTTTTT. This codes for CASSERQAKGEKLFF.

V and J are TRBV5-1 and TRBJ2-3; 7 bases are shared with TRBD1. Germline CDR1 SGHRS, CDR2 YFSETQ. V lost 2 bases and J lost 0; bases outside the gene matches: 6. CDR3 length: 16 residues. The CDR3 coding sequence is TGCGCCAGCAGCTTTGGAACAGGGGTTAGCACAGATACGCAGTATTTT. This codes for CASSFGTGVSTDTQYF.

The genes are TRBV20-1 and TRBJ1-2; unclear D gene. The V end lost 0 bases, the J end lost 8 bases, and 7 bases lay between the germline ends. There are 11 residues in the CDR3. Germline V gene sequence: CDR1 DFQATT, CDR2 SNEGSKA (reference sequence). The CDR3 here is CSARDARGYTF. DNA of the CDR3: TGCAGTGCTAGAGACGCGCGGGGCTACACCTTC.

The genes are TRBV5-1 and TRBJ2-7; 9 bases align to TRBD1. Germline CDR1 and CDR2: SGHRS and YFSETQ. The CDR3 has 15 residues. V lost 1 base and J lost 6; bases outside the gene matches: 8. CDR3 DNA: TGCGCCAGCAGCTTGACCGGGACAGGGAAGGGCGAGCAGTACTTC. Protein product: CASSLTGTGKGEQYF.

The chain links TRBV5-1 to TRBJ2-7; a weak D match, TRBD1 (5 bases). Per germline, CDR1 SGHRS and CDR2 YFSETQ. This CDR3 comprises 15 residues. Trimming removed 4 bases at V and 3 bases at J, with 17 bases between. For the CDR3, the DNA is TGCGCCAGCAGCCTAGTACAGGACATGAGCTACGAGCAGTACTTC. It yields the protein CASSLVQDMSYEQYF.

This clone was detected once. The chain joins TRBV3-1 (or the pseudogene TRBV3-2) to TRBJ2-1, with TRBD2 matching 7 bases. Germline trimming cut 4 bases from V and 7 bases from J; bases unmatched to any gene: 10. In germline, CDR1 is LGHDT, CDR2 YNNKEL (reference sequence). The CDR3 runs to 15 residues. The CDR3: CASSLHVLAANEQFF. The CDR3 DNA sequence: TGTGCCAGCAGCCTCCATGTGCTAGCGGCTAATGAGCAGTTCTTC.

This clone has only one observation. The chain couples TRBV10-2 to TRBJ1-1, with D possibly matching TRBD1 (5 bases). Trimming took 3 bases from V and 3 from J, leaving 11 bases between them. Per germline, CDR1 WSHSY and CDR2 SAAADI. The CDR3 has 14 residues. For the CDR3, the DNA is TGCGCCAGCAGTGAATTCGGGGGAGACACTGAAGCTTTCTTT. Its translation: CASSEFGGDTEAFF.

The J gene is TRBJ1-6, the V gene TRBV18; 7 bases align to TRBD1. The junction had 8 bases not matched to a gene; V was cut back by 6 bases and J by 3 bases. Germline CDR1 KGHSH, CDR2 LQKENI. This CDR3 is 16 amino acids long. The CDR3 DNA sequence: TGTGCCAGCTCGGACAGGCCGGGAGTCTATAATTCACCCCTCCACTTT. It yields the protein CASSDRPGVYNSPLHF.

This chain links TRBV6-5 with TRBJ2-2; D is possibly TRBD2 (6 bases). The germline CDR1 and CDR2 sequences are MNHEY and SVGAGI. The CDR3 has 10 amino acids. V was trimmed by 11 bases and J by 13 bases, leaving 14 bases between them. The CDR3 is CAARGGGLFF. CDR3 bases: TGTGCCGCCCGGGGAGGAGGGCTGTTTTTT.

The chain recombines TRBV19 with TRBJ1-2; 9 positions match TRBD1. Germline V lookup: CDR1 LNHDA, CDR2 SQIVND (reference sequence). Trimming cost V 4 bases and J 4 bases; bases outside gene matches: 4. This CDR3 contains 14 residues. CDR3 residues: CASSKDRGVYGYTF. The CDR3 DNA is TGTGCCAGTAGTAAGGACAGGGGTGTCTATGGCTACACCTTC.

The chain couples TRBV5-1 to TRBJ2-1, with TRBD2 identical over 9 bases. V gave up 5 bases and J gave up 2 bases; unmatched junction bases: 5. The CDR3 loop spans 15 amino acids. Germline V gives CDR1 SGHRS, CDR2 YFSETQ. CDR3 sequence (DNA): TGCGCCAGCAGTCCTAGCGGGATCCCCTACAATGAGCAGTTCTTC. It yields the protein CASSPSGIPYNEQFF. The variable domain in full, with the rest retrieved from reference TRBV5-1 and TRBJ2-1, is KAGVTQTPRYLIKTRGQQVTLSCSPISGHRSVSWYQQTPGQGLQFLFEYFSETQRNKGNFPGRFSGRQFSNSRSEMNVSTLELGDSALYLCASSPSGIPYNEQFFGPGTRLTVL.

The count of this clone is one. The V call is TRBV29-1, the J call TRBJ2-7; D uncertain. The V and J ends lost 3 bases and 0 bases respectively, with 12 bases between them. Germline CDR1 reads SQVTM; CDR2 reads ANQGSEA. The CDR3 covers 14 residues. The CDR3 loop reads CSVESPGSSYEQYF. DNA of the CDR3: TGCAGCGTTGAGTCCCCAGGTAGCTCCTACGAGCAGTACTTC.

This rearrangement joins TRBV19 to TRBJ2-1; 9 bases line up with TRBD2. The CDR3 totals 19 residues. Unmatched junction bases numbered 16, after V lost 5 bases and J lost 2 bases. Germline CDR1 and CDR2: LNHDA and SQIVND (reference sequence). As DNA, the CDR3 is TGTGCCAGTAGTGCGGGACAGAAACCTAGCGGGGCCACCTACAATGAGCAGTTCTTC. Protein sequence: CASSAGQKPSGATYNEQFF. The variable domain in full, with the rest retrieved from reference TRBV19 and TRBJ2-1, is DGGITQSPKYLFRKEGQNVTLSCEQNLNHDAMYWYRQDPGQGLRLIYYSQIVNDFQKGDIAEGYSVSREKKESFPLTVTSAQKNPTAFYLCASSAGQKPSGATYNEQFFGPGTRLTVL.

The rearrangement uses TRBV7-9 and TRBJ2-1, with D possibly being TRBD2 (5 bases). V was trimmed by 7 bases and J by 5 bases, leaving 9 bases between them. The CDR3 length is 12 residues. Germline CDR1 and CDR2: SEHNR and FQNEAQ (reference sequence). CDR3 DNA sequence: TGTGCCAGCAATGACGGGGACAATGAGCAGTTCTTC. Encoded protein: CASNDGDNEQFF.

The count of this clone is one. The chain carries TRBV19 and TRBJ2-1; 11 bases fit TRBD2. Per germline, CDR1 LNHDA and CDR2 SQIVND (reference sequence). The CDR3 has 18 residues. V gave up 3 bases and J gave up 3 bases; unmatched junction bases: 10. The CDR3 DNA follows: TGTGCCAGTAGTATGAAGGGGTCCGGGACTAGCGGCTACAATGAGCAGTTCTTC. It specifies CASSMKGSGTSGYNEQFF.